This passage covers 26 T cell receptor beta chains from one sample sequenced in a study of blood T cell repertoires in COVID-19. The data were produced by immunoSEQ multiplex PCR, yet TCRdb's version contains in-frame clones alone and is incomplete. Of 130,000 to 150,000 clones listed, roughly 87% are singletons. Sequenced input: peripheral blood. These receptors all come from a woman between 45 and 65 years old with acute or convalescent COVID-19.

This chain joins TRBV5-3 and TRBJ1-1, with D maybe TRBD1 (5 bases). TRBV5-3 is placed among ORFs of uncertain function. This CDR3 has 13 amino acids. The V end was cut by 2 bases, the J end by 5 bases, with 10 bases between. The CDR3 DNA sequence: TGTGCCAGAAGCTTACCTCAGGGAACTGAAGCTTTCTTT. It yields the protein CARSLPQGTEAFF.

The chain carries TRBV19 and TRBJ2-1; 8 positions match TRBD2. CDR1 is LNHDA, CDR2 SQIVND, per germline (reference sequence). The CDR3 contains 15 residues. V was pared by 5 bases and J by 4 bases, with 7 bases of the junction left unmatched. DNA for the CDR3: TGTGCCAGTAGTCTTAGCGGGGAGGGATACAATGAGCAGTTCTTC. This translates into CASSLSGEGYNEQFF.

This clone occurred once. This chain joins TRBV5-5 and TRBJ2-1, with a possible D match to TRBD2 (5 bases). This CDR3 comprises 15 residues. Deletions cut 0 bases from V and 7 bases from J, with 14 bases between. CDR1 is SGHKS and CDR2 is YYEKEE in the germline V gene (reference sequence). CDR3 nucleotide sequence: TGTGCCAGCAGCTTGGGCCAGTCCACGGGAAATGAGCAGTTCTTC. Protein: CASSLGQSTGNEQFF.

V is TRBV7-9 and J is TRBJ1-2; D unclear. Germline V gives CDR1 SEHNR, CDR2 FQNEAQ (reference sequence). The CDR3 has 12 amino acids. V lost 5 bases to trimming and J lost 0 bases, with 4 bases between them. DNA of the CDR3: TGTGCCAGCAGCGCGACTAACTATGGCTACACCTTC. It yields the protein CASSATNYGYTF.

The rearrangement uses TRBV11-2 and TRBJ2-3; D perhaps matches TRBD2 (6 bases). CDR1 and CDR2 (germline): SGHAT, FQNNGV. V was trimmed by 5 bases and J by 6 bases, leaving 18 bases between them. This CDR3 has 15 residues. CDR3 coding DNA: TGTGCCAGCAGCCCGGTTCTAGCGATCTCTGATACGCAGTATTTT. Translation gives CASSPVLAISDTQYF.

This sequence joins TRBV2 and TRBJ1-5; tentatively, D is TRBD1 (5 bases). The V gene lost 6 bases and the J gene lost 0 bases, with 9 bases spanning the gap. In germline, CDR1 is SNHLY, CDR2 FYNNEI. This CDR3 spans 14 amino acids. The CDR3 DNA reads TGTGCCAGCAGCGGGGACTTTAGCAATCAGCCCCAGCATTTT. It encodes CASSGDFSNQPQHF.

The J gene is TRBJ2-5, the V gene TRBV5-4; possible D gene TRBD1, 5 bases. The length of the CDR3 is 14 residues. Germline CDR1 and CDR2: SGHNT and YYREEE (reference sequence). V dropped 0 bases and J dropped 2 bases, with 8 bases sitting between them. The DNA for the CDR3 is TGTGCCAGCAGCTTGGGACAGAGACAAGAGACCCAGTACTTC. This sequence encodes CASSLGQRQETQYF.

The chain recombines TRBV5-4 with TRBJ1-2; perhaps TRBD1 as D (5 bases). This CDR3 spans 15 amino acids. Trimming took 4 bases from V and 1 from J, leaving 14 bases between them. Germline-derived CDR1 and CDR2 are SGHNT and YYREEE (reference sequence). The CDR3 sequence is CASSPPTELNYGYTF. The CDR3 nucleotides read TGTGCCAGCAGCCCCCCGACAGAACTTAACTATGGCTACACCTTC. Together with reference TRBV5-4 and TRBJ1-2, the CDR3 gives the full variable domain: ETGVTQSPTHLIKTRGQQVTLRCSSQSGHNTVSWYQQALGQGPQFIFQYYREEENGRGNFPPRFSGLQFPNYSSELNVNALELDDSALYLCASSPPTELNYGYTFGSGTRLTVV.

This clone appeared a single time. V is TRBV7-9 and J is TRBJ1-2; possibly TRBD1 for D (5 bases). Germline CDR1 SEHNR, CDR2 FQNEAQ (reference sequence). The CDR3 is 13 residues long. V was clipped by 6 bases and J by 7 bases, with 15 bases between them. The CDR3 region is CASSDQGVSGYTF. CDR3 in DNA: TGTGCCAGCAGTGACCAGGGTGTGAGTGGCTACACCTTC. Based on the CDR3 plus reference TRBV7-9 and TRBJ1-2, the full variable domain is DTGVSQNPRHKITKRGQNVTFRCDPISEHNRLYWYRQTLGQGPEFLTYFQNEAQLEKSRLLSDRFSAERPKGSFSTLEIQRTEQGDSAMYLCASSDQGVSGYTFGSGTRLTVV.

The V call is TRBV5-1, the J call TRBJ2-7; unclear D gene. The CDR3 covers 11 residues. The germline V and J ends were trimmed by 4 bases and 5 bases, with 7 bases remaining between them. Looked up from germline, CDR1 is SGHRS and CDR2 is YFSETQ. The CDR3, as DNA: TGCGCCAGCAGCGAACGAGACGAGCAGTACTTC. This encodes CASSERDEQYF.

V usage is TRBV3-1 (or the pseudogene TRBV3-2) and J usage is TRBJ1-2, with D maybe TRBD1 (5 bases). Trimming stripped 3 bases from V and 12 bases from J, with 11 bases between. CDR3 length equals 11 residues. Germline CDR1 reads LGHDT; CDR2 reads YNNKEL (reference sequence). CDR3 amino acids: CASSQWGVDTF. The CDR3 DNA reads as TGTGCCAGCAGCCAGTGGGGGGTGGACACCTTC.

V is TRBV6-6 and J is TRBJ1-5, with TRBD1 matching over 7 bases. The CDR3 covers 17 residues. V was pared by 5 bases and J by 3 bases, with 13 bases of the junction left unmatched. Germline CDR1 reads MNHNY; CDR2 reads SVGAGI (reference sequence). The CDR3 here is CASSPARQGPFNQPQHF. CDR3 DNA sequence: TGTGCCAGCAGTCCCGCCCGACAGGGCCCCTTCAATCAGCCCCAGCATTTT.

The chain joins TRBV5-1 to TRBJ2-1; TRBD1 matches 7 bases. J lost 10 bases, V lost 4 bases, and 8 bases had no gene match. CDR3 length equals 13 residues. Germline V CDR1 and CDR2: SGHRS, YFSETQ. This chain's CDR3 is CASSEGTEREQFF. The CDR3 nucleotides read TGCGCCAGCAGCGAGGGGACAGAACGCGAGCAGTTCTTC. Complete variable domain (other parts from reference TRBV5-1 and TRBJ2-1): KAGVTQTPRYLIKTRGQQVTLSCSPISGHRSVSWYQQTPGQGLQFLFEYFSETQRNKGNFPGRFSGRQFSNSRSEMNVSTLELGDSALYLCASSEGTEREQFFGPGTRLTVL.

The CDR3 loop reads CASSVGGTPMRSSYEQYF. The CDR3 DNA sequence: TGTGCCAGCAGCGTAGGAGGGACACCAATGAGGAGCTCCTACGAGCAGTACTTC. V and J are TRBV9 and TRBJ2-7; D is perhaps TRBD1 (6 bases). CDR3 length: 18 amino acids. Trimming shortened V by 0 bases and J by 0 bases, and 19 bases separated the two germline ends. CDR1 SGDLS and CDR2 YYNGEE come from the germline V gene.

The rearrangement joins TRBV28 to TRBJ1-2, with TRBD1 identical over 9 bases. CDR1 MDHEN and CDR2 SYDVKM come from the germline V gene. The CDR3 length is 15 residues. The junction had 9 bases not matched to a gene; V was cut back by 5 bases and J by 5 bases. As DNA, the CDR3 is TGTGCCAGCAGTGCGCGGGACAGGGAATTATATGGCTACACCTTC. Protein product: CASSARDRELYGYTF.

The V gene is TRBV7-3, the J gene TRBJ2-1; 10 nucleotides line up with TRBD2. The germline V gene encodes CDR1 SGHTA and CDR2 FQGTGA. V lost 5 bases, J lost 6 bases, and 7 bases stayed unmatched. The CDR3 runs to 15 residues. The CDR3 is CASSKSGRASNEQFF. The DNA of the CDR3 is TGTGCCAGCAGCAAAAGCGGGAGGGCCTCCAATGAGCAGTTCTTC.

The J gene is TRBJ2-7, the V gene TRBV30; D not certain. CDR1 is GTSNPN, CDR2 SVGIG, per germline (reference sequence). Trimming shortened V by 5 bases and J by 6 bases, and 17 bases separated the two germline ends. This CDR3 region has 13 residues. The CDR3: CAWSTRYPSEQYF. The DNA for the CDR3 is TGTGCCTGGTCTACTCGATACCCCTCCGAGCAGTACTTC.

The V gene is TRBV10-3, the J gene TRBJ2-7, with 9 bases identical to TRBD2. This CDR3 has 16 residues. J lost 0 bases, V lost 0 bases, and 3 bases had no gene match. The V gene's germline CDR1 is ENHRY and CDR2 SYGVKD. The CDR3 nucleotides read TGTGCCATCAGTGAGTCTGATAGCGGGGGCTCCTACGAGCAGTACTTC. It yields the protein CAISESDSGGSYEQYF.

CDR3: CASRQLAGASYEQYF. The CDR3 nucleotides are TGTGCCAGCAGACAACTAGCGGGGGCGTCCTACGAGCAGTACTTC. The chain couples TRBV7-2 to TRBJ2-7; 11 nucleotides line up with TRBD2. V lost 6 bases, J lost 1 base, and 5 bases stayed unmatched. Germline CDR1 SGHTA, CDR2 FQGNSA. The CDR3 totals 15 residues.

The V call is TRBV6-5, the J call TRBJ2-5, with 11 bases aligning to TRBD2. There are 16 residues in the CDR3. Germline V lookup: CDR1 MNHEY, CDR2 SVGAGI. V gave up 4 bases and J gave up 4 bases; unmatched junction bases: 8. Written as DNA, the CDR3 is TGTGCCAGCAGTTCGACCCACGGACTAGCGGGAGAGACCCAGTACTTC. It specifies CASSSTHGLAGETQYF.

This clone was observed a single time. The chain links TRBV6-2 or TRBV6-3 to TRBJ1-5; D not resolved. The CDR3 runs to 15 residues. Germline CDR1 reads MNHEY; CDR2 reads SVGEGT. V lost 2 bases to trimming and J lost 4 bases, with 12 bases between them. The CDR3: CASSYGRTGNQPQHF. DNA of the CDR3: TGTGCCAGCAGTTACGGGCGGACGGGGAATCAGCCCCAGCATTTT.

This chain connects TRBV7-3 to TRBJ2-7; the match to TRBD2 covers 7 bases. V was clipped by 2 bases and J by 0 bases; unmatched bases: 1. The CDR3 is 14 residues long. Germline V gene sequence: CDR1 SGHTA, CDR2 FQGTGA. CDR3 region: CASSLGGDSYEQYF. CDR3 nucleotides: TGTGCCAGCAGCTTAGGGGGGGACTCCTACGAGCAGTACTTC. Looking up the rest from reference TRBV7-3 and TRBJ2-7 gives the full variable domain: GAGVSQTPSNKVTEKGKYVELRCDPISGHTALYWYRQSLGQGPEFLIYFQGTGAADDSGLPNDRFFAVRPEGSVSTLKIQRTERGDSAVYLCASSLGGDSYEQYFGPGTRLTVT.

This clone came up once. The chain couples TRBV5-1 to TRBJ2-3, with a possible D match to TRBD2 (6 bases). There are 16 residues in the CDR3. Germline CDR1 is SGHRS and CDR2 is YFSETQ. The V and J ends lost 4 bases and 0 bases respectively, with 15 bases between them. Here the CDR3 DNA reads TGCGCCAGCAGCCTAAAAAGTAGCGGAAGCACAGATACGCAGTATTTT. Translated, it gives CASSLKSSGSTDTQYF. Full variable domain (remainder filled in from reference TRBV5-1 and TRBJ2-3): KAGVTQTPRYLIKTRGQQVTLSCSPISGHRSVSWYQQTPGQGLQFLFEYFSETQRNKGNFPGRFSGRQFSNSRSEMNVSTLELGDSALYLCASSLKSSGSTDTQYFGPGTRLTVL.

This chain joins TRBV7-9 and TRBJ1-3; D may be TRBD1 (5 bases). Germline lookup yields CDR1 SEHNR and CDR2 FQNEAQ (reference sequence). The CDR3 runs to 16 residues. V shed 2 bases and J shed 2 bases, with 13 bases lying between them. This CDR3 is CASSLLSAQAGNTIYF. Written as DNA, the CDR3 is TGTGCCAGCAGCTTATTATCAGCACAGGCTGGAAACACCATATATTTT.

V gene TRBV7-2 combines with J gene TRBJ1-2, with TRBD1 as a possible D gene (5 bases). This CDR3 comprises 15 residues. CDR1 SGHTA and CDR2 FQGNSA come from the germline V gene. V was trimmed by 4 bases and J by 4 bases, leaving 16 bases between them. DNA for the CDR3: TGTGCCAGCAGCTCAGGGACTGCGCCCGCCTATGGCTACACCTTC. As protein: CASSSGTAPAYGYTF. The whole variable domain, remainder taken from reference TRBV7-2 and TRBJ1-2, is GAGVSQSPSNKVTEKGKDVELRCDPISGHTALYWYRQSLGQGLEFLIYFQGNSAPDKSGLPSDRFSAERTGGSVSTLTIQRTQQEDSAVYLCASSSGTAPAYGYTFGSGTRLTVV.

The genes are TRBV6-5 and TRBJ1-2; weak D call: TRBD1 (6 bases). V was shortened by 6 bases and J by 8 bases, with 19 bases between the two germline ends. Germline assignment: CDR1 MNHEY and CDR2 SVGAGI. The CDR3 loop spans 14 amino acids. The CDR3 DNA sequence: TGTGCCAGCAGCGCTACTTTTGGCGGGGGCGGCTACACCTTC. Translation gives CASSATFGGGGYTF.